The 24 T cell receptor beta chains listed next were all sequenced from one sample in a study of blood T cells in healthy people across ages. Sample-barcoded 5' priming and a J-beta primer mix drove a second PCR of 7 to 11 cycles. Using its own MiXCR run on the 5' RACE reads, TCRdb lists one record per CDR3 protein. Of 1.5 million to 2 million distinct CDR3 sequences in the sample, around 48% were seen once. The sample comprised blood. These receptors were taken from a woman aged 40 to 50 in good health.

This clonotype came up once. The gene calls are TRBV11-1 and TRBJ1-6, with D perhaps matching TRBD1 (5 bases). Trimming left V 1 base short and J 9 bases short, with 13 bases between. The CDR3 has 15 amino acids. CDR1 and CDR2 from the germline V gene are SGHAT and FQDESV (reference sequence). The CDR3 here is CASSLVGTNRSPLHF. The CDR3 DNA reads TGTGCCAGCAGCTTAGTTGGGACCAACCGTTCACCCCTCCACTTT.

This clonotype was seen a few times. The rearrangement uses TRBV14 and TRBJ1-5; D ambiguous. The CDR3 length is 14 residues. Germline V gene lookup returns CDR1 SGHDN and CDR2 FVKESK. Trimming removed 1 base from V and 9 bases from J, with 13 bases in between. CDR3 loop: CASSQVGVYPPQHF. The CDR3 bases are TGTGCCAGCAGCCAAGTCGGGGTATATCCGCCCCAGCATTTT.

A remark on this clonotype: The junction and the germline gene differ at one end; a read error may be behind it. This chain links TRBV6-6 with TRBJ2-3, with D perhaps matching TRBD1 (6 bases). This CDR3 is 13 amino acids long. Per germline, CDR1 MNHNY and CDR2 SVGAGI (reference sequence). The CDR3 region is CASSRDTTDTQYF. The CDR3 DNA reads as TGCGCCAGCAGCCGGGACACCACAGATACGCAGTATTTT.

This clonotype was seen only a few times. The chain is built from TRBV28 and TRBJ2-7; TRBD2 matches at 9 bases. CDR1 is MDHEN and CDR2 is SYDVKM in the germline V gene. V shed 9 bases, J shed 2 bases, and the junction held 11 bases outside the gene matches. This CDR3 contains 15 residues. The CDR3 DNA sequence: TGTGCCAGTGTCGGCGGGGGGGGAATCGCCTACGAGCAGTACTTC. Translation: CASVGGGGIAYEQYF.

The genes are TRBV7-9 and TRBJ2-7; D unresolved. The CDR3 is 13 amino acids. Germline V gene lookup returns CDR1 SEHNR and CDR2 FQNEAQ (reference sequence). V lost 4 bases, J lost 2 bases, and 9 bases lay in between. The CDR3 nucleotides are TGTGCCAGCAGCTCGCTTTGGGCCTACGAGCAGTACTTC. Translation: CASSSLWAYEQYF.

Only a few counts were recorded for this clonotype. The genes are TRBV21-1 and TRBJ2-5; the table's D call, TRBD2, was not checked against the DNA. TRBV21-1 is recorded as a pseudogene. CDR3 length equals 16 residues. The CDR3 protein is CASSKGLRGGGETQYF. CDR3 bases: TGTGCCAGCAGCAAAGGGTTGAGGGGTGGAGGGGAGACCCAGTACTTC.

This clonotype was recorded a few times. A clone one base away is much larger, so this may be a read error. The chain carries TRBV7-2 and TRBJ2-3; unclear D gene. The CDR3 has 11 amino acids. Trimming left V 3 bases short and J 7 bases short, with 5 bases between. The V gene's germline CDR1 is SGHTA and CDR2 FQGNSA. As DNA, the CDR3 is TGTGCCAGCAGCTTCATAAATACGCAGTATTTT. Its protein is CASSFINTQYF.

The CDR3 coding sequence is TGTGCCAGCAGCACAGACAGGACCCACGATGGCTACACCTTC. It translates to CASSTDRTHDGYTF. The chain recombines TRBV7-9 with TRBJ1-2; D is perhaps TRBD1 (6 bases). The CDR3 covers 14 residues. V was pared by 5 bases and J by 6 bases, with 16 bases between. Germline assignment: CDR1 SEHNR and CDR2 FQNEAQ (reference sequence).

CDR3 amino acids: CASSLYVQGTDTQYF. In DNA, the CDR3 is TGTGCCAGCAGCTTATACGTACAGGGGACAGATACGCAGTATTTT. V usage is TRBV13 and J usage is TRBJ2-3; TRBD1 matches 7 bases. Germline trimming cut 2 bases from V and 3 bases from J; bases unmatched to any gene: 5. This CDR3 spans 15 amino acids. Germline V CDR1 and CDR2: PRHDT, FYEKMQ (reference sequence).

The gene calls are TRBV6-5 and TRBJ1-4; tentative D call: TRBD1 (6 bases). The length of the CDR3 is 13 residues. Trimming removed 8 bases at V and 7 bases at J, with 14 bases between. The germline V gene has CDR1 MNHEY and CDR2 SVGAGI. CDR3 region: CASGGGRGEKLFF. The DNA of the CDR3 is TGTGCCAGCGGTGGGGGGCGAGGTGAAAAACTGTTTTTT.

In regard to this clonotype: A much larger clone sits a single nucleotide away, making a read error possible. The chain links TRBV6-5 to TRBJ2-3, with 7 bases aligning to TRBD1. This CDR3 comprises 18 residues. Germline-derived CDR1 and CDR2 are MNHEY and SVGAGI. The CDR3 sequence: CASIYSIAPTGITDTQYF. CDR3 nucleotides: TGTGCCAGCATTTACTCAATCGCCCCGACAGGGATAACAGATACGCAGTATTTT.

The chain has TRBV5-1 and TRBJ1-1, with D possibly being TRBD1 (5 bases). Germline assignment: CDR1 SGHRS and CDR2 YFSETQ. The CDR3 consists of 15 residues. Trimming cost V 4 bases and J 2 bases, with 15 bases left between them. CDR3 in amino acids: CASSRTNRLNTEAFF. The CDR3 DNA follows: TGCGCCAGCAGCCGGACGAACAGGCTTAACACTGAAGCTTTCTTT. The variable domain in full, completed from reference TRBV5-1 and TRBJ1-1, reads KAGVTQTPRYLIKTRGQQVTLSCSPISGHRSVSWYQQTPGQGLQFLFEYFSETQRNKGNFPGRFSGRQFSNSRSEMNVSTLELGDSALYLCASSRTNRLNTEAFFGQGTRLTVV.

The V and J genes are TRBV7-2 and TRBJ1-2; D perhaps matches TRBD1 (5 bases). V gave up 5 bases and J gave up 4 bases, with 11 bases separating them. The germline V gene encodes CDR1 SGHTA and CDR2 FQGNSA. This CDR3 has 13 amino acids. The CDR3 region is CASSTRDGYGYTF. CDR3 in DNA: TGTGCCAGCAGCACCCGGGACGGCTATGGCTACACCTTC.

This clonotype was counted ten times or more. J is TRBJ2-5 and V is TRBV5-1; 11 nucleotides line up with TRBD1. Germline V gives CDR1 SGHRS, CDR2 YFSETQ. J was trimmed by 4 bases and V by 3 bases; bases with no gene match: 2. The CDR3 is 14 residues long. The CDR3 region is CASSSGQGAETQYF. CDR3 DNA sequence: TGCGCCAGCAGCTCCGGACAGGGGGCAGAGACCCAGTACTTC. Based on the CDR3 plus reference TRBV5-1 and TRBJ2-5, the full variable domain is KAGVTQTPRYLIKTRGQQVTLSCSPISGHRSVSWYQQTPGQGLQFLFEYFSETQRNKGNFPGRFSGRQFSNSRSEMNVSTLELGDSALYLCASSSGQGAETQYFGPGTRLLVL.

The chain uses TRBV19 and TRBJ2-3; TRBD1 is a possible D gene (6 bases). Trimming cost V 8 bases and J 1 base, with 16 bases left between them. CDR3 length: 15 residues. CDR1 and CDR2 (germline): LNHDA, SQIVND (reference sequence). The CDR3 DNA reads TGTGCCAGTGGAGAGGACAGCCTCCGCACAGATACGCAGTATTTT. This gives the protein CASGEDSLRTDTQYF.

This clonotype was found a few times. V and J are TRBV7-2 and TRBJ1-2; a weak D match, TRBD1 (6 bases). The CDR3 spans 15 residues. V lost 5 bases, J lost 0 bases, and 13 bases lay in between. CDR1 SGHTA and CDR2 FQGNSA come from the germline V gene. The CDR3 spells CASSRWTEANYGYTF. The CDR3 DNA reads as TGTGCCAGCAGCCGATGGACAGAAGCTAACTATGGCTACACCTTC.

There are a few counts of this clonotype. The CDR3 sequence is CASSPRDPNNEQFF. The CDR3 DNA sequence: TGCGCCAGCAGCCCCCGGGACCCAAACAATGAGCAGTTCTTC. The chain combines TRBV4-1 with TRBJ2-1; D is perhaps TRBD1 or TRBD2 (5 bases each). The CDR3 is 14 residues long. In germline, CDR1 is MGHRA, CDR2 YSYEKL. V was pared by 4 bases and J by 5 bases, with 12 bases between.

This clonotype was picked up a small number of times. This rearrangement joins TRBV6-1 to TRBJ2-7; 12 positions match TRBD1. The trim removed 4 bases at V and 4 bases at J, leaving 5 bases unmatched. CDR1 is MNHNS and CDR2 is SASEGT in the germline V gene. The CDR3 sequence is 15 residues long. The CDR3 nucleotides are TGTGCCAGCAGTGGGCCGGGACAGGGGGCTTACGAGCAGTACTTC. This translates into CASSGPGQGAYEQYF.

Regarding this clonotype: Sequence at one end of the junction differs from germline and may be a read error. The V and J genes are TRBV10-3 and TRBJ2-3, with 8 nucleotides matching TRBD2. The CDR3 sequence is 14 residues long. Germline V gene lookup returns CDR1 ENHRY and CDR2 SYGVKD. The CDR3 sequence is CAISDRTSTDAQYF. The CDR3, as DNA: TGTGCCATCAGTGACCGGACTAGCACAGATGCGCAGTATTTT.

This CDR3 reads CASSTTQNRNIQYF. The CDR3 DNA reads as TGTGCCAGCAGTACGACTCAGAACCGGAACATTCAGTACTTC. The genes are TRBV28 and TRBJ2-4; D is unclear. The CDR3 runs 14 residues. Trimming removed 5 bases from V and 7 bases from J, with 15 bases in between. Germline V lookup: CDR1 MDHEN, CDR2 SYDVKM.

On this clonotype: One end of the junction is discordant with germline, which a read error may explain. This CDR3 reads CAGSVDSTTPYNEQFF. The CDR3 DNA reads TGTGCCGGCAGCGTGGACAGTACGACGCCTTATAATGAGCAGTTCTTC. The chain links TRBV5-5 to TRBJ2-1, with D perhaps matching TRBD1 (6 bases). Germline lookup yields CDR1 SGHKS and CDR2 YYEKEE (reference sequence). This CDR3 comprises 16 residues.

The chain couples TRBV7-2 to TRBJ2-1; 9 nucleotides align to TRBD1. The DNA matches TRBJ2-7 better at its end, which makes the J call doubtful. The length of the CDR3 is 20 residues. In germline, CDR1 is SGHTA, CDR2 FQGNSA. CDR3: CASSFSPGTGYPFSYNEQYF. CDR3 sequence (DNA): TGTGCCAGCAGCTTTAGTCCCGGGACAGGGTACCCCTTCTCCTACAATGAGCAGTACTTC.

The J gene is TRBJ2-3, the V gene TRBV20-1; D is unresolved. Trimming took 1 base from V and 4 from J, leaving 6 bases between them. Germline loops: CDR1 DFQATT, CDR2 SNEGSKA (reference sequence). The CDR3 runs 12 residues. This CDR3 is CSARAGPDTQYF. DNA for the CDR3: TGCAGTGCTAGAGCGGGTCCAGATACGCAGTATTTT.

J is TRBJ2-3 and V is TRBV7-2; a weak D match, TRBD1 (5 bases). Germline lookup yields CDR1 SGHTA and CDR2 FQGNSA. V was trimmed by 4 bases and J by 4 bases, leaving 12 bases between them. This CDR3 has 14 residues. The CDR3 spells CASSSRVNPDTQYF. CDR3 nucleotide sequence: TGTGCCAGCAGCTCCAGGGTGAACCCAGATACGCAGTATTTT.